The present TCR beta chain was sequenced within a study of CD8 T cells in ankylosing spondylitis. Findings and limits, study-wide: The clones that were linked to disease were reported to be significantly enriched in matched synovial fluid samples from ankylosing spondylitis patients. Peripheral blood held disease-linked clones only at relatively low frequency, and these were CD8+. What seemed typical of ankylosing spondylitis blood was a TCR beta motif built from roughly 8 highly homologous variants.

V was pared by 4 bases and J by 2 bases, with 7 bases of the junction left unmatched. Germline values: CDR1 MNHEY, CDR2 SVGAGI. The CDR3 sequence is 16 residues long. This clonotype has more than one count but fewer than ten. Antigen: not known. Each CDR3 protein is one row after TCRdb ran MiXCR on the 5' RACE reads. This sample has around 150,000 distinct CDR3 sequences, with under 45% found just once. The gene calls are TRBV6-5 and TRBJ2-7, with 11 positions matching TRBD2. Sequencing used synovial fluid, either unsorted or a sorted T cell fraction (not recorded which). The TCR comes from a male donor with ankylosing spondylitis. The CDR3 DNA reads as TGTGCCAGCAGTTCCCTGGGACTAGCGGCCACCTACGAGCAGTACTTC. Protein: CASSSLGLAATYEQYF.